Each of the 2 T cell receptor beta chains below was sequenced from the same sample in a study of OX40 agonist ivuxolimab in advanced cancers. Libraries were prepared by immunoSEQ multiplex PCR; TCRdb keeps only in-frame clonotypes and omits some of them. Among roughly 73,000 clones, around 88% were seen once, and the ten largest hold approximately 2.1%. The sequenced sample was CD4+ or CD8+ T cells sorted from blood, obtained in a trial of the OX40 agonist ivuxolimab. Every receptor here comes from an adult with an advanced solid tumor such as melanoma, head and neck, liver or kidney cancer.

The chain employs TRBV7-2 and TRBJ2-5; D is uncertain. The DNA end is a closer match to TRBJ2-7, so the J assignment may be wrong. Germline CDR1 is SGHTA and CDR2 is FQGNSA. CDR3 length equals 11 residues. This chain's CDR3 is CASSFYYEQYF. The CDR3 DNA is TGTGCCAGCAGCTTCTACTACGAGCAGTACTTC.

The J gene is TRBJ1-2, the V gene TRBV5-4; D possibly corresponds to TRBD1 (5 bases). Trimming cost V 7 bases and J 2 bases, with 6 bases left between them. The length of the CDR3 is 11 residues. Germline CDR1 SGHNT, CDR2 YYREEE (reference sequence). The CDR3 region has the DNA TGTGCCAGCGGGACGAACTATGGCTACACCTTC. Its translation is CASGTNYGYTF.